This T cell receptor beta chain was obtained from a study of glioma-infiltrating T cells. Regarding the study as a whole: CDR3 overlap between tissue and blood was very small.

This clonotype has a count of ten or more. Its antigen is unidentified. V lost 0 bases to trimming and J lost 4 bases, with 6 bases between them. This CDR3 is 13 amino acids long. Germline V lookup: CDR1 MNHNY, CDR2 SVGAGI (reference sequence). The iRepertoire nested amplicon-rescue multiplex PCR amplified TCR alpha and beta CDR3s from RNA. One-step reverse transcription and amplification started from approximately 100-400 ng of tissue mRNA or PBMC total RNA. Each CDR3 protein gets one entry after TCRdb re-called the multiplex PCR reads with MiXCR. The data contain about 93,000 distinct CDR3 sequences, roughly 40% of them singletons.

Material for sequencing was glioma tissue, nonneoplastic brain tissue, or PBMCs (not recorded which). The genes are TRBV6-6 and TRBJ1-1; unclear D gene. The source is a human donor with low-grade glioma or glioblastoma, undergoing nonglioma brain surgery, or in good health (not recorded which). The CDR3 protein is CASSYSISTEAFF. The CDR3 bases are TGTGCCAGCAGTTACTCGATAAGCACTGAAGCTTTCTTT.